This T cell receptor (beta chain) was retrieved from a study of control samples from healthy donors and cancer patients. The data were produced by immunoSEQ multiplex PCR, yet TCRdb's version contains in-frame clones alone and is incomplete. The sample consists of 60,000 to 75,000 clones, roughly nine tenths of them appearing once. CDR1 is LGHDT, CDR2 YNNKEL, per germline (reference sequence). V gave up 1 base and J gave up 6 bases, with 15 bases separating them. CDR3 length: 15 amino acids. The clonotype comes from a man in his 60s with colorectal cancer. Sequenced: PBMCs. This chain uses TRBV3-1 (or the pseudogene TRBV3-2) with TRBJ1-2, with a possible D match to TRBD1 (5 bases). CDR3 nucleotide sequence: TGTGCCAGCAGCCAAGTGGGGGGGTCTAAGGATGGCTACACCTTC. As protein: CASSQVGGSKDGYTF.